This is a list of T cell receptor beta chains from one sample in a study of T cell responses to AZD1222 COVID-19 vaccine. The method was immunoSEQ multiplex PCR; TCRdb's version includes in-frame clones alone and lacks a portion of them. The sample consists of 66,000 or so clones, more than 65% of them appearing once. The material was peripheral blood, obtained on day 0 of MenACWY control vaccination. These receptors were taken from an adult in good health. Both conserved end residues are part of each CDR3. Fields, in order: J gene, D gene, clone size, V gene, CDR3 protein, CDR3 DNA. D genes are given only for firm matches. The size field is filled for only some rows; it gives once, few, many or a size class.

TRBJ1-1 NA NA TRBV5-1 CASSLLGAQNTEAFF TGCGCCAGCAGCTTGCTGGGGGCTCAGAACACTGAAGCTTTCTTT
TRBJ2-1 TRBD2 NA TRBV29-1 CSVAPSGRDFEQFF TGCAGCGTCGCCCCTAGCGGGAGGGATTTTGAGCAGTTCTTC
TRBJ1-4 NA NA TRBV5-4 CASSLGPRAAGNEKLFF TGTGCCAGCAGCTTGGGCCCCAGGGCCGCTGGTAATGAAAAACTGTTTTTT
TRBJ2-1 NA NA TRBV10-2 CASGESEQAYNEQFF TGCGCCAGCGGTGAGTCGGAGCAGGCGTACAATGAGCAGTTCTTC
TRBJ2-1 TRBD2 NA TRBV10-2 CASTPSGIAYEQFF TGCGCCAGCACTCCTAGCGGGATTGCTTATGAGCAGTTCTTC
TRBJ2-1 TRBD2 NA TRBV19 CASSAGVLYEQFF TGTGCCAGTAGTGCGGGAGTCCTTTATGAGCAGTTCTTC
TRBJ2-1 NA few TRBV5-1 CASSPGVRGFNEQFF TGCGCCAGCAGCCCGGGGGTTAGAGGTTTCAATGAGCAGTTCTTC
TRBJ2-1 TRBD2 few TRBV30 CAWTVLSGGYNEQFF TGTGCCTGGACTGTACTCAGCGGGGGTTACAATGAGCAGTTCTTC
TRBJ1-3 NA NA TRBV3-1/TRBV3-2 CASSQGLISGNTIYF TGTGCCAGCAGCCAAGGTCTGATCTCTGGAAACACCATATATTTT
TRBJ1-2 TRBD1 NA TRBV7-9 CASSLVGQGWGYTF TGTGCCAGCAGCTTAGTCGGACAGGGATGGGGCTACACCTTC
TRBJ2-7 NA NA TRBV15 CATSRELRYEQYF TGTGCCACCAGCAGAGAACTTCGCTACGAGCAGTACTTC
TRBJ2-1 NA NA TRBV20-1 CSAREGVGQFF TGCAGTGCTAGAGAGGGGGTAGGGCAGTTCTTC
TRBJ2-3 TRBD1 NA TRBV19 CASNPGQGRTDTQYF TGTGCCAGTAATCCGGGACAGGGGCGGACAGATACGCAGTATTTT
TRBJ2-7 NA few TRBV20-1 CSASLPGYEQYF TGCAGTGCTAGTCTCCCCGGGTACGAGCAGTACTTC
TRBJ1-5 NA medium-sized TRBV2 CASSEPNQPQHF TGTGCCAGCAGTGAACCAAATCAGCCCCAGCATTTT
TRBJ1-5 NA NA TRBV5-8 CASSFSGGMVQPQHF TGTGCCAGCAGCTTTAGTGGGGGGATGGTTCAGCCCCAGCATTTT
TRBJ2-7 NA NA TRBV5-4 CASSAGTLSSYEQYF TGTGCCAGCAGCGCGGGGACCTTGAGCTCCTACGAGCAGTACTTC
TRBJ1-2 NA NA TRBV11-2 CASSSLLTGIPYGYTF TGTGCCAGCAGCTCTCTCTTAACGGGGATCCCCTATGGCTACACCTTC
TRBJ2-3 NA NA TRBV7-2 CASSLEQSDTQYF TGTGCCAGCAGCTTAGAGCAGTCAGATACGCAGTATTTT
TRBJ1-3 NA NA TRBV28 CASSLGMDGSSGPGNTIYF TGTGCCAGCAGTTTAGGGATGGACGGGAGTTCAGGACCTGGAAACACCATATATTTT
TRBJ2-7 TRBD1 NA TRBV19 CASSEQGGYSYEQYF TGTGCCAGTAGTGAACAGGGGGGTTACTCCTACGAGCAGTACTTC
TRBJ2-7 NA NA TRBV7-2 CASSEGLPGSEQYF TGTGCCAGCAGCGAGGGACTCCCCGGAAGCGAGCAGTACTTC
TRBJ2-3 NA NA TRBV10-3 CAVRVERGRTDTQYF TGTGCCGTCCGAGTCGAAAGGGGGAGGACAGATACGCAGTATTTT
TRBJ2-1 NA NA TRBV3-1/TRBV3-2 CASSQPAGGTNEQFF TGTGCCAGCAGCCAGCCAGCGGGTGGGACCAATGAGCAGTTCTTC
TRBJ2-1 NA NA TRBV2 CASTIRDEQFF TGTGCCAGCACTATCCGGGACGAGCAGTTCTTC
TRBJ1-2 TRBD1 NA TRBV2 CATLTGGYGYTF TGTGCCACCCTAACAGGGGGCTATGGCTACACCTTC
TRBJ2-2 NA NA TRBV7-2 CASSLKQRQNTGELFF TGTGCCAGCAGCTTAAAGCAAAGACAGAACACCGGGGAGCTGTTTTTT
TRBJ1-2 NA NA TRBV5-5 CASSLDRDPGTF TGTGCCAGCAGCTTGGACCGGGACCCAGGGACCTTC
TRBJ2-7 NA NA TRBV6-5 CASRLSAWEQYF TGTGCCAGCAGACTGAGTGCGTGGGAGCAGTACTTC
TRBJ2-5 NA NA TRBV7-3 CASSLGGGETQYF TGTGCCAGCAGCTTAGGGGGTGGGGAGACCCAGTACTTC
TRBJ2-3 TRBD2 NA TRBV6-5 CAGEGGGRGSDTQYF TGTGCCGGCGAAGGCGGCGGGAGAGGATCAGATACGCAGTATTTT
TRBJ1-2 NA once TRBV5-1 CASSLEGAGGYTF TGCGCCAGCAGCTTGGAAGGGGCGGGCGGCTACACCTTC
TRBJ1-3 NA NA TRBV5-1 CASSVGTDRSTIYF TGCGCCAGCAGCGTCGGGACCGACCGGAGCACCATATATTTT
TRBJ2-7 NA NA TRBV10-2 CASSEPVTGYEQYF TGCGCCAGCAGTGAACCGGTAACGGGTTACGAGCAGTACTTC
TRBJ2-7 NA NA TRBV14 CASSPRGGILPYEQYF TGTGCCAGCAGCCCGAGGGGGGGAATCTTACCCTACGAGCAGTACTTC
TRBJ2-3 NA NA TRBV30 CAWGVDYTDTQYF TGTGCCTGGGGGGTAGACTACACAGATACGCAGTATTTT
TRBJ2-1 TRBD1 NA TRBV2 CASLGQGSWNEQFF TGTGCCAGCCTGGGACAGGGGTCTTGGAATGAGCAGTTCTTC
TRBJ2-1 NA NA TRBV7-8 CASSRSGTNNEQFF TGTGCCAGCAGCCGATCAGGGACAAACAATGAGCAGTTCTTC
TRBJ2-4 TRBD2 NA TRBV9 CASSVARTSGSAAKNIQYF TGTGCCAGCAGCGTAGCTAGGACTAGCGGGAGCGCGGCCAAAAACATTCAGTACTTC
TRBJ2-5 NA few TRBV5-1 CASSLGGYQETQYF TGCGCCAGCAGCTTGGGGGGATATCAAGAGACCCAGTACTTC
TRBJ1-1 TRBD1 NA TRBV7-2 CASSRDRGRGVRAFF TGTGCCAGCAGCCGGGACAGGGGGCGCGGGGTTCGGGCTTTCTTT
TRBJ1-2 NA NA TRBV14 CASSQGVNYGYTF TGTGCCAGCAGCCAAGGGGTTAACTATGGCTACACCTTC
TRBJ1-1 NA NA TRBV7-9 CASRKSGGPTGVTEAFF TGTGCCAGCAGAAAGAGCGGGGGACCAACGGGGGTCACTGAAGCTTTCTTT
TRBJ2-1 TRBD2 NA TRBV5-1 CASSLGLAGGQDEQFF TGCGCCAGCAGCTTGGGACTAGCGGGGGGGCAGGATGAGCAGTTCTTC
TRBJ2-3 NA NA TRBV5-1 CASSVSGRTDTQYF TGCGCCAGCAGTGTTAGCGGCCGCACAGATACGCAGTATTTT